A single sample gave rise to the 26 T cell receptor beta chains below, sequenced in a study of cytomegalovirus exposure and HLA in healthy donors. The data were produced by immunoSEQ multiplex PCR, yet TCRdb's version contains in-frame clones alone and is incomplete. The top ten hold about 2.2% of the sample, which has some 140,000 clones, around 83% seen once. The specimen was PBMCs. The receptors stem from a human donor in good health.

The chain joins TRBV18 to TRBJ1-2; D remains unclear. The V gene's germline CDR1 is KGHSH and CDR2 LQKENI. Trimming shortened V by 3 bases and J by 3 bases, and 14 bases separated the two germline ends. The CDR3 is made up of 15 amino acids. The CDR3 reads CASSPFNGEDYGYTF. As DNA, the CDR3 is TGTGCCAGCTCACCCTTCAACGGGGAGGACTATGGCTACACCTTC.

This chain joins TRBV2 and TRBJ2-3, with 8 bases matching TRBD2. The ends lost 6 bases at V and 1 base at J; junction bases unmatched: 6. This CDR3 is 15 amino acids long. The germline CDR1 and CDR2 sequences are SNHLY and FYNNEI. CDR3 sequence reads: CASSGTSWGTDTQYF. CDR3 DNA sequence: TGTGCCAGCAGCGGGACTAGTTGGGGCACAGATACGCAGTATTTT.

For the CDR3, the DNA is TGTGCCAGCAGCCGACTAGATGGCAATGAGCAGTTCTTC. Translated, it gives CASSRLDGNEQFF. This chain uses TRBV4-2 with TRBJ2-1; weak D call: TRBD2 (6 bases). Per the germline V gene, CDR1 is LGHNA and CDR2 is YNFKEQ. V was pared by 4 bases and J by 6 bases, with 10 bases between. This CDR3 is 13 amino acids long.

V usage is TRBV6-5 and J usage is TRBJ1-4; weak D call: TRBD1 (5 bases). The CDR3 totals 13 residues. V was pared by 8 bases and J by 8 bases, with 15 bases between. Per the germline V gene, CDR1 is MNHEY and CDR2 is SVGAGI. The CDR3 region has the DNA TGTGCCAGCGGTGGAGTGAAGGGGGAAAAACTGTTTTTT. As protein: CASGGVKGEKLFF.

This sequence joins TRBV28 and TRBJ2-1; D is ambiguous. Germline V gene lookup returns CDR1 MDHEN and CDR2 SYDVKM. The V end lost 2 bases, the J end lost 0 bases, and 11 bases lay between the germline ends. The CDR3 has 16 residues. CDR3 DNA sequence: TGTGCCAGCAGTTTAGGCTCCCCAGGCTCCTACAATGAGCAGTTCTTC. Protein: CASSLGSPGSYNEQFF.

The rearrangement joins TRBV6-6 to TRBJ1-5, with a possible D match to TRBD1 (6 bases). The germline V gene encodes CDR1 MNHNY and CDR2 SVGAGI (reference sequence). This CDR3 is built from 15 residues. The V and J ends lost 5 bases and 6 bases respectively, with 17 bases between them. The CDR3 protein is CASSVNTGRGQPQHF. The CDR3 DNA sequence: TGTGCCAGCAGTGTGAATACAGGGAGGGGTCAGCCCCAGCATTTT.

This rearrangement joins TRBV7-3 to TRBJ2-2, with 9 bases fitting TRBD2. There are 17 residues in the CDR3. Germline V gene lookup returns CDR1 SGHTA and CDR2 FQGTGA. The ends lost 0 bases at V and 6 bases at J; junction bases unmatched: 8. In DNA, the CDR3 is TGTGCCAGCAGCTTAACTATTGCGGGAGGGCCGGCCGGGGAGCTGTTTTTT. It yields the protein CASSLTIAGGPAGELFF.

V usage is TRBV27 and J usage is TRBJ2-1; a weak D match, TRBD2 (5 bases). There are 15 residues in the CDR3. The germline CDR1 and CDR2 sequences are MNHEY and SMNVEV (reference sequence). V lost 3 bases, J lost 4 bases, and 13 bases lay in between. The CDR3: CASSFARGGYNEQFF. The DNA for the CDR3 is TGTGCCAGCAGTTTTGCACGCGGAGGTTACAATGAGCAGTTCTTC.

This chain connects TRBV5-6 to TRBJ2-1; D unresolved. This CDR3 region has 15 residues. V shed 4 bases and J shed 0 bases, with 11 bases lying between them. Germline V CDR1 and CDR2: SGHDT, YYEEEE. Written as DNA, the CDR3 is TGTGCCAGCAGCATACGACTGAGCTCCTACAATGAGCAGTTCTTC. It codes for CASSIRLSSYNEQFF. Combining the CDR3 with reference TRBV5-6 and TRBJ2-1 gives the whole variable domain DAGVTQSPTHLIKTRGQQVTLRCSPKSGHDTVSWYQQALGQGPQFIFQYYEEEERQRGNFPDRFSGHQFPNYSSELNVNALLLGDSALYLCASSIRLSSYNEQFFGPGTRLTVL.

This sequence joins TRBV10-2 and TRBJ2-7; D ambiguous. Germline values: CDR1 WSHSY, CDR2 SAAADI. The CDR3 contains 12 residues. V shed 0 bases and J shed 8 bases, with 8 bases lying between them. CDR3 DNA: TGCGCCAGCAGTGAGTCTGATGACAAGCAGTACTTC. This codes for CASSESDDKQYF.

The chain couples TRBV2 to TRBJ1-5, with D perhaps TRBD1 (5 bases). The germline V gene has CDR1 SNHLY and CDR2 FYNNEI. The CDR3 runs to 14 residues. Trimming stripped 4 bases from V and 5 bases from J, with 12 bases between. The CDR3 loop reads CASSGQGRDQPQHF. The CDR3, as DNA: TGTGCCAGCAGTGGGCAGGGCAGGGATCAGCCCCAGCATTTT. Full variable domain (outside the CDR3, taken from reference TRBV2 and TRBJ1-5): EPEVTQTPSHQVTQMGQEVILRCVPISNHLYFYWYRQILGQKVEFLVSFYNNEISEKSEIFDDQFSVERPDGSNFTLKIRSTKLEDSAMYFCASSGQGRDQPQHFGDGTRLSIL.

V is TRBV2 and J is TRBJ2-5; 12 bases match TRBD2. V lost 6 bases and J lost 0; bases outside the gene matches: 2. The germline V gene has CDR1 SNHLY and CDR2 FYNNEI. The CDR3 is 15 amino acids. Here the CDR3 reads CASRRTSGNQETQYF. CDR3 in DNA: TGTGCCAGCAGGAGGACTAGCGGGAACCAAGAGACCCAGTACTTC.

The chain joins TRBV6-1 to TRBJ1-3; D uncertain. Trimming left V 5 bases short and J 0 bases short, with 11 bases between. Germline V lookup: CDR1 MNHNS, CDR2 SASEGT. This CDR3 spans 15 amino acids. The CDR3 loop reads CASSPTTFSGNTIYF. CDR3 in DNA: TGTGCCAGCAGTCCAACTACTTTCTCTGGAAACACCATATATTTT.

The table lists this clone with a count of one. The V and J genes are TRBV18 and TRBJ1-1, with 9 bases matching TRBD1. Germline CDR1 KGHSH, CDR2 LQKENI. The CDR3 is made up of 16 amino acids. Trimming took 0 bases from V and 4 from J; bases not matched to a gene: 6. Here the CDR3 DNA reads TGTGCCAGCTCACCACCGGGACAGGGAAGGTTCACTGAAGCTTTCTTT. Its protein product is CASSPPGQGRFTEAFF. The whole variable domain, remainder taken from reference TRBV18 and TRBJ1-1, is NAGVMQNPRHLVRRRGQEARLRCSPMKGHSHVYWYRQLPEEGLKFMVYLQKENIIDESGMPKERFSAEFPKEGPSILRIQQVVRGDSAAYFCASSPPGQGRFTEAFFGQGTRLTVV.

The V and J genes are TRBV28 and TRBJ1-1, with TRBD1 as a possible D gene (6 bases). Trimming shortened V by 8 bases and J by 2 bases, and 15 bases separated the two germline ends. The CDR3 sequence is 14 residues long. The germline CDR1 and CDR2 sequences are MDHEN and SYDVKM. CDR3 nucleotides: TGTGCCAGCCTACGAGGGGACACAAACACTGAAGCTTTCTTT. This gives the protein CASLRGDTNTEAFF.

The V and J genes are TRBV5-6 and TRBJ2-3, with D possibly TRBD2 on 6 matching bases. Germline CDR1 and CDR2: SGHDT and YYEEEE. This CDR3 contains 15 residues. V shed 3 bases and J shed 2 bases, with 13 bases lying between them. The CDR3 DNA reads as TGTGCCAGCAGCTCGTGGGGACTTTCCACAGATACGCAGTATTTT. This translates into CASSSWGLSTDTQYF.

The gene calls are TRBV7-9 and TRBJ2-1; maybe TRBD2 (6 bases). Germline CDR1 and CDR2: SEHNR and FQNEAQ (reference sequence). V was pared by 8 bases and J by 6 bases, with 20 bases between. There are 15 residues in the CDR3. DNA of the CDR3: TGTGCCAGCCTCCCCGCTAGGCGGGACCTCAATGAGCAGTTCTTC. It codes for CASLPARRDLNEQFF.

The CDR3 nucleotides read TGTGCCAGCAGTGCACGCGGTGCGGGACAGGCGAACACTGAAGCTTTCTTT. This translates into CASSARGAGQANTEAFF. The chain recombines TRBV6-1 with TRBJ1-1; 8 positions match TRBD1. CDR3 length: 17 residues. From germline, CDR1 is MNHNS and CDR2 SASEGT. The V segment lost 4 bases and the J segment 1 base; nucleotides outside the gene matches: 11.

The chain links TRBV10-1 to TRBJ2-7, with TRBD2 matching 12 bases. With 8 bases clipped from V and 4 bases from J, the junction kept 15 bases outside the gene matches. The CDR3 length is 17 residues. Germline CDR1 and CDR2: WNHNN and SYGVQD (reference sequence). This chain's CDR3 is CASSQGSPGLAGYEQYF. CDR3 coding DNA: TGCGCCAGCTCCCAGGGGAGCCCGGGACTAGCGGGTTACGAGCAGTACTTC.

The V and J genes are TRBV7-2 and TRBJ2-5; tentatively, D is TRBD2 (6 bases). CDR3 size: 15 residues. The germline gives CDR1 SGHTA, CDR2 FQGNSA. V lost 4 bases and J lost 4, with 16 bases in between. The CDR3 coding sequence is TGTGCCAGCAGCTACTTGGGCGGGGAATTAGAGACCCAGTACTTC. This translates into CASSYLGGELETQYF.

The CDR3 nucleotides are TGTGCCAGCAGCTTAAACCCTATCTCGACTAGCCCGGATGAGCAGTTCTTC. Its protein is CASSLNPISTSPDEQFF. This chain connects TRBV7-3 to TRBJ2-1, with 7 bases matching TRBD2. Per germline, CDR1 SGHTA and CDR2 FQGTGA. J was trimmed by 8 bases and V by 1 base; bases with no gene match: 14. The CDR3 covers 17 residues.

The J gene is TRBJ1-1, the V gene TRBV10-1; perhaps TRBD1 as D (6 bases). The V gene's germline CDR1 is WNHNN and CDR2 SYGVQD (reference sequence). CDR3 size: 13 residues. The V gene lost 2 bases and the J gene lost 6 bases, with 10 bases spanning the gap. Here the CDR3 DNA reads TGCGCCAGCAGTGAGACTACAGGGTCTGAAGCTTTCTTT. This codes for CASSETTGSEAFF.

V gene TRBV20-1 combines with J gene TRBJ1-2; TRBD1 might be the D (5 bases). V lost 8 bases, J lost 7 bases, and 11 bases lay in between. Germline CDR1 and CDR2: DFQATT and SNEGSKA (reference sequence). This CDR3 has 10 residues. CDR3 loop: CSPGSGGYTF. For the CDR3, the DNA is TGCAGTCCAGGGTCTGGTGGCTACACCTTC.

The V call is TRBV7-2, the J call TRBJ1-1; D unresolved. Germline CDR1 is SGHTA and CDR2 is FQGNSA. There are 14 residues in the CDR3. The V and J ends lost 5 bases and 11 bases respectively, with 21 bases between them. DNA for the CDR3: TGTGCCAGCAGCCACCGCGGCCCAACTCGAGAGGCTTTCTTT. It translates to CASSHRGPTREAFF. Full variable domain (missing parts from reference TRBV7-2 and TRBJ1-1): GAGVSQSPSNKVTEKGKDVELRCDPISGHTALYWYRQSLGQGLEFLIYFQGNSAPDKSGLPSDRFSAERTGGSVSTLTIQRTQQEDSAVYLCASSHRGPTREAFFGQGTRLTVV.

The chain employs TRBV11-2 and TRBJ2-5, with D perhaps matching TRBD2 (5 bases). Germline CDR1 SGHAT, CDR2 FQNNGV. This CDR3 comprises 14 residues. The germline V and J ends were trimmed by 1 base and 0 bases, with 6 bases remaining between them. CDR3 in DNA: TGTGCCAGCAGCTTAGGAGGGTACCAAGAGACCCAGTACTTC. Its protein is CASSLGGYQETQYF.

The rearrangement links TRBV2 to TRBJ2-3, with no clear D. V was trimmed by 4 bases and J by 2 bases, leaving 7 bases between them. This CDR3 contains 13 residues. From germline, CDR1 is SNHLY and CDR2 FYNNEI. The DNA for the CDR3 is TGTGCCAGCAGTGGCCCACTCACAGATACGCAGTATTTT. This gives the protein CASSGPLTDTQYF.